This entry concerns a single TCR beta chain. What it binds is unknown. This sample is drawn from a study of PD-L1 blockade in urothelial cancer. On the study more broadly: Blood samples had a median of approximately 150,000 T cells, 75,000 or so unique TCRs, and clonality 0.075 to 0.095. Study-level findings and limits: Durable-benefit patients showed greater tumor-associated blood clone expansion at 3 weeks.

Per the germline V gene, CDR1 is MDHEN and CDR2 is SYDVKM. The ends were cut back, 3 bases at V and 6 bases at J, with 15 bases in the middle. This CDR3 spans 14 amino acids. Measured with immunoSEQ multiplex PCR; TCRdb has only the in-frame clones, and not every one. Among around 53,000 clones, 70% to 90% were seen once, and the ten largest hold less than 2%. The time point here: peripheral blood 6 weeks after treatment start. Per patient, between 1 and 8 samples were collected at pretreatment and on-treatment time points. Sequences were derived from PBMCs, sampled around atezolizumab (anti-PD-L1) treatment. V and J are TRBV28 and TRBJ2-7; TRBD2 might be the D (6 bases). The sequence was obtained from a man between 45 and 60 years old with urothelial cancer. The CDR3 loop is CASSFQGGRGEQYF. The CDR3 region has the DNA TGTGCCAGCAGTTTCCAGGGAGGCCGGGGCGAGCAGTACTTC.